The 5 T cell receptor beta chains presented below share a single source sample, sequenced in a study of cytomegalovirus exposure and HLA in healthy donors. PCR employed 60 Vbeta and 13 Jbeta primers. Here immunoSEQ multiplex PCR was the method, and the copy in TCRdb shows in-frame clones only, minus some. The sample has 80,000 or so clones, about 68% seen once. Sequenced sample: PBMCs. The receptor source for this set is a woman aged 50 to 65 in good health and CMV-seropositive.

The genes are TRBV9 and TRBJ1-5; no definite D call. V was clipped by 0 bases and J by 0 bases, with 7 bases between them. There are 15 residues in the CDR3. Germline CDR1 reads SGDLS; CDR2 reads YYNGEE. CDR3 loop: CASSVGQNSNQPQHF. In nucleotides, the CDR3 is TGTGCCAGCAGCGTAGGCCAGAATAGCAATCAGCCCCAGCATTTT.

Comments on this clone: Germline and junction disagree at one end, which may indicate a read error. This same CDR3 is encoded by further DNA sequences in the sample. The chain carries TRBV7-2 and TRBJ1-4, with D maybe TRBD1 (6 bases). CDR1 is SGHTA and CDR2 is FQGNSA in the germline V gene. The CDR3 is made up of 16 amino acids. The CDR3 loop reads CASSPFRGALNEKLFF. CDR3 in DNA: TGCGCCAGCAGCCCGTTCCGGGGGGCCCTGAATGAAAAACTGTTTTTT. The complete variable domain, with remaining parts taken from reference TRBV7-2 and TRBJ1-4, reads GAGVSQSPSNKVTEKGKDVELRCDPISGHTALYWYRQSLGQGLEFLIYFQGNSAPDKSGLPSDRFSAERTGGSVSTLTIQRTQQEDSAVYLCASSPFRGALNEKLFFGSGTQLSVL.

The chain links TRBV9 to TRBJ2-3; 7 bases agree with TRBD1. Germline-derived CDR1 and CDR2 are SGDLS and YYNGEE. The CDR3 loop spans 15 amino acids. V was clipped by 0 bases and J by 1 base; unmatched bases: 2. DNA of the CDR3: TGTGCCAGCAGCGTAGATGGACAGGGCACAGATACGCAGTATTTT. Amino acids: CASSVDGQGTDTQYF.

The chain links TRBV18 to TRBJ2-1; 7 bases agree with TRBD2. The germline V gene has CDR1 KGHSH and CDR2 LQKENI. CDR3 length equals 16 residues. V gave up 0 bases and J gave up 1 base; unmatched junction bases: 3. The CDR3: CASSPPLAASYNEQFF. CDR3 sequence (DNA): TGTGCCAGCTCACCACCCCTAGCGGCATCCTACAATGAGCAGTTCTTC.

The J gene is TRBJ1-1, the V gene TRBV7-2; 7 bases are a match to TRBD1. Losses at the gene ends were 1 base for V and 3 bases for J; bases not matched to a gene: 8. The CDR3 extends over 16 amino acids. Germline lookup yields CDR1 SGHTA and CDR2 FQGNSA. CDR3 in amino acids: CASSLVMAGGYTEAFF. CDR3 nucleotides: TGTGCCAGCAGCTTAGTTATGGCAGGGGGTTACACTGAAGCTTTCTTT.